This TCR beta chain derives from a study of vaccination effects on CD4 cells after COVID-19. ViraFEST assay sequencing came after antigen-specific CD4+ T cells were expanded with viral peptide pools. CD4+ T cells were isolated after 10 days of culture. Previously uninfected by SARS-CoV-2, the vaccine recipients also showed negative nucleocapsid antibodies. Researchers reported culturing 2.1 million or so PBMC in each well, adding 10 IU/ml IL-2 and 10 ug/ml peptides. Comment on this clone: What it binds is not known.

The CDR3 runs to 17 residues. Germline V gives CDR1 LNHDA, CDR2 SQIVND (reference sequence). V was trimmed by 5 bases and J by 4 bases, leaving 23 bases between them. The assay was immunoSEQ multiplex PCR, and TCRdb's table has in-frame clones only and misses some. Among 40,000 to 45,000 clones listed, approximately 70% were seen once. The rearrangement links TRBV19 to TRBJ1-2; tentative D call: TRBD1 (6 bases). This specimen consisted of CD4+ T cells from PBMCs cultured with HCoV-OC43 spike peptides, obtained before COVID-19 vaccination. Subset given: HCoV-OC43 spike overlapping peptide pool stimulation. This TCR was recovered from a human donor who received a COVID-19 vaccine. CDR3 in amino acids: CASSPHQRGGRGYGYTF. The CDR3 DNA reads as TGTGCCAGTAGTCCTCATCAGAGGGGGGGGCGAGGCTATGGCTACACCTTC.